These 22 T cell receptor beta chains were all obtained from the same sample, sequenced in a study of cytomegalovirus exposure and HLA in healthy donors. The PCR used 60 Vbeta and 13 Jbeta primers. The assay was immunoSEQ multiplex PCR, and TCRdb's table has in-frame clones only and misses some. Among 75,000 to 90,000 clones listed, roughly 80% were seen once. The sequencing input was PBMCs. These receptors all stem from a human donor in good health.

To note about this clone: At the DNA level, this CDR3 is encoded by other sequences in the same sample as well. The rearrangement links TRBV5-1 to TRBJ2-3; TRBD1 aligns across 10 bases. The junction had 8 bases not matched to a gene; V was cut back by 4 bases and J by 0 bases. The CDR3 runs to 17 residues. Germline V lookup: CDR1 SGHRS, CDR2 YFSETQ. The CDR3 spells CASSPGQGGLSTDTQYF. Written as DNA, the CDR3 is TGCGCCAGCAGCCCTGGACAGGGGGGGCTTAGCACAGATACGCAGTATTTT.

V and J are TRBV2 and TRBJ2-1, with 11 bases matching TRBD1. V gave up 6 bases and J gave up 9 bases; unmatched junction bases: 4. The CDR3 spans 13 residues. The germline gives CDR1 SNHLY, CDR2 FYNNEI. As DNA, the CDR3 is TGTGCCAGCAGGGGACAGGGGGGCTCTGAGCAGTTCTTC. Protein: CASRGQGGSEQFF.

The V and J genes are TRBV6-4 and TRBJ2-3, with TRBD2 matching over 7 bases. J gave up 0 bases and V 5 bases, and 11 bases lay outside the gene matches. The CDR3 consists of 17 residues. Germline CDR1 is MRHNA and CDR2 is SNTAGT. CDR3 DNA: TGTGCCAGCAGTTCGGACTCTCGCGGGGGAAGCACAGATACGCAGTATTTT. Its protein is CASSSDSRGGSTDTQYF.

By sample fraction, this clone is medium-sized (0.01 to 0.1%). This chain links TRBV6-5 with TRBJ1-1; D remains ambiguous. Trimming took 1 base from V and 3 from J, leaving 12 bases between them. The CDR3 is 15 residues long. Germline CDR1 is MNHEY and CDR2 is SVGAGI. The CDR3 sequence: CASSYYPPGYTEAFF. In DNA, the CDR3 is TGTGCCAGCAGTTACTACCCTCCGGGGTACACTGAAGCTTTCTTT.

The gene calls are TRBV5-4 and TRBJ2-7, with 10 positions matching TRBD1. CDR3 length: 14 residues. V gave up 3 bases and J gave up 4 bases; unmatched junction bases: 4. The germline gives CDR1 SGHNT, CDR2 YYREEE (reference sequence). CDR3 sequence: CASSWGTGAYEQYF. In nucleotides, the CDR3 is TGTGCCAGCAGCTGGGGGACAGGGGCGTACGAGCAGTACTTC.

V usage is TRBV7-8 and J usage is TRBJ2-5, with D possibly matching TRBD2 (5 bases). CDR3 length: 14 residues. In germline, CDR1 is SGHVS, CDR2 FQNEAQ. Trimming shortened V by 2 bases and J by 2 bases, and 9 bases separated the two germline ends. CDR3 residues: CASSLSTMQETQYF. The DNA of the CDR3 is TGTGCCAGCAGCTTATCGACTATGCAAGAGACCCAGTACTTC.

The chain carries TRBV5-6 and TRBJ2-7; D is uncertain. Trimming left V 0 bases short and J 4 bases short, with 5 bases between. This CDR3 has 12 amino acids. CDR1 is SGHDT, CDR2 YYEEEE, per germline. The CDR3 reads CASSLDRYEQYF. In DNA form, the CDR3 reads TGTGCCAGCAGCTTGGACAGATACGAGCAGTACTTC.

V is TRBV12-5 and J is TRBJ2-3; the match to TRBD1 covers 7 bases. V lost 5 bases to trimming and J lost 5 bases; unmatched junction nucleotides: 16. This CDR3 is 17 amino acids long. Germline V CDR1 and CDR2: LGHNT, FRNRAP. CDR3 DNA sequence: TGTGCTAGTGGTCTACCCGGGACAGCCTTTTTCGGAGATACGCAGTATTTT. Its protein is CASGLPGTAFFGDTQYF. The variable domain in full, with the rest retrieved from reference TRBV12-5 and TRBJ2-3, is DARVTQTPRHKVTEMGQEVTMRCQPILGHNTVFWYRQTMMQGLELLAYFRNRAPLDDSGMPKDRFSAEMPDATLATLKIQPSEPRDSAVYFCASGLPGTAFFGDTQYFGPGTRLTVL.

This chain connects TRBV19 to TRBJ2-3; weak D call: TRBD1 (6 bases). The V end was cut by 5 bases, the J end by 0 bases, with 21 bases between. This CDR3 is built from 18 residues. The germline gives CDR1 LNHDA, CDR2 SQIVND (reference sequence). The CDR3, as DNA: TGTGCCAGTAGTCCGCACCCGGGACAAGTTTCTAGCACAGATACGCAGTATTTT. Amino acids: CASSPHPGQVSSTDTQYF.

The genes are TRBV6-1 and TRBJ1-5; a possible D gene is TRBD1 (5 bases). Trimming left V 3 bases short and J 1 base short, with 10 bases between. The CDR3 contains 15 residues. Germline V CDR1 and CDR2: MNHNS, SASEGT. CDR3 protein: CASSDWGRSNQPQHF. In DNA, the CDR3 is TGTGCCAGCAGTGATTGGGGCAGGAGCAATCAGCCCCAGCATTTT.

This clone was seen only once. J is TRBJ1-5 and V is TRBV18, with D unclear. The V gene's germline CDR1 is KGHSH and CDR2 LQKENI. V gave up 5 bases and J gave up 2 bases, with 10 bases separating them. CDR3 length: 14 amino acids. CDR3 nucleotides: TGTGCCAGCTCAAGTAGTATTGGCAATCAGCCCCAGCATTTT. Translation: CASSSSIGNQPQHF.

CDR3 coding DNA: TGTGCCAGCAGCCCACGGGGGGACCCTTACAATGAGCAGTTCTTC. It is translated as CASSPRGDPYNEQFF. The chain links TRBV7-6 to TRBJ2-1; 7 nucleotides line up with TRBD2. V lost 5 bases and J lost 4; bases outside the gene matches: 8. The CDR3 runs to 15 residues. The germline V gene has CDR1 SGHVS and CDR2 FNYEAQ.

Points on this clone: Relative to the germline gene, one junction end is altered; a read error may explain this. This sequence joins TRBV7-9 and TRBJ1-1, with 7 bases aligning to TRBD1. The CDR3 loop spans 16 amino acids. Looked up from germline, CDR1 is SEHNR and CDR2 is FQNEAQ (reference sequence). In DNA form, the CDR3 reads TGTTCCAGCAGTATATTCAGGGGGGTGGGGAACACTGAAGCTTTCTTT. Translation gives CSSSIFRGVGNTEAFF. Full variable domain (outside the CDR3, taken from reference TRBV7-9 and TRBJ1-1): DTGVSQNPRHKITKRGQNVTFRCDPISEHNRLYWYRQTLGQGPEFLTYFQNEAQLEKSRLLSDRFSAERPKGSFSTLEIQRTEQGDSAMYLCSSSIFRGVGNTEAFFGQGTRLTVV.

The rearrangement uses TRBV2 and TRBJ1-1; D call uncertain. CDR3 length equals 14 residues. V lost 2 bases and J lost 0, with 7 bases in between. In germline, CDR1 is SNHLY, CDR2 FYNNEI. The CDR3 is CASSERVMNTEAFF. DNA for the CDR3: TGTGCCAGCAGTGAACGCGTTATGAACACTGAAGCTTTCTTT.

The chain uses TRBV5-1 and TRBJ1-2, with 10 bases aligning to TRBD1. Per germline, CDR1 SGHRS and CDR2 YFSETQ. The trim removed 6 bases at V and 3 bases at J, leaving 11 bases unmatched. This CDR3 has 16 residues. CDR3 residues: CASTPRTGGSDYGYTF. The CDR3 bases are TGCGCCAGCACCCCTAGGACAGGGGGAAGTGACTATGGCTACACCTTC.

The chain is built from TRBV7-2 and TRBJ2-3, with D tentatively TRBD2 (7 bases). Germline V gene data show CDR1 as SGHTA and CDR2 as FQGNSA. V was clipped by 8 bases and J by 4 bases, with 22 bases between them. This CDR3 comprises 16 residues. CDR3 loop: CASRRGGSGASDTQYF. The CDR3 DNA reads TGTGCCAGCCGAAGGGGGGGAAGCGGAGCCTCAGATACGCAGTATTTT. Complete variable domain (other parts from reference TRBV7-2 and TRBJ2-3): GAGVSQSPSNKVTEKGKDVELRCDPISGHTALYWYRQSLGQGLEFLIYFQGNSAPDKSGLPSDRFSAERTGGSVSTLTIQRTQQEDSAVYLCASRRGGSGASDTQYFGPGTRLTVL.

A single count supports this clone. The V gene is TRBV11-3, the J gene TRBJ2-3; 13 nucleotides align to TRBD2. Germline V gene lookup returns CDR1 SGHNT and CDR2 YENEEA. There are 16 residues in the CDR3. The trim removed 4 bases at V and 3 bases at J, leaving 4 bases unmatched. Written as DNA, the CDR3 is TGTGCCAGCAGCTCCCGACTAGCGGGGGGAACAGATACGCAGTATTTT. Its translation: CASSSRLAGGTDTQYF.

On this clone itself: An end of the junction does not agree with germline; a read error may underlie this. The chain couples TRBV4-2 to TRBJ2-5; TRBD2 matches at 9 bases. Germline assignment: CDR1 LGHNA and CDR2 YNFKEQ. The CDR3 spans 13 residues. Here the CDR3 reads CASSQDLAGGLHF. Written as DNA, the CDR3 is TGTGCCAGCAGCCAAGATCTGGCGGGGGGGCTGCACTTC.

V gene TRBV5-4 combines with J gene TRBJ2-3; D gene uncertain. The CDR3 loop spans 15 amino acids. V lost 0 bases and J 0 bases, leaving 8 bases between the germline ends. Per the germline V gene, CDR1 is SGHNT and CDR2 is YYREEE (reference sequence). CDR3 bases: TGTGCCAGCAGCTTGGGAGCCGGTAGCACAGATACGCAGTATTTT. Amino acid sequence: CASSLGAGSTDTQYF.

This chain joins TRBV6-1 and TRBJ2-3, with D tentatively TRBD2 (6 bases). CDR3 length: 15 residues. Germline loops: CDR1 MNHNS, CDR2 SASEGT. V was cut by 7 bases and J by 1 base, with 15 bases left in between. CDR3 sequence: CASTRGGARTDTQYF. The CDR3 DNA sequence: TGTGCCAGCACCCGGGGCGGGGCTCGCACAGATACGCAGTATTTT.

The chain joins TRBV13 to TRBJ2-1; 7 nucleotides match TRBD2. J was trimmed by 5 bases and V by 2 bases; bases with no gene match: 3. The CDR3 sequence is 14 residues long. The germline V gene encodes CDR1 PRHDT and CDR2 FYEKMQ (reference sequence). As DNA, the CDR3 is TGTGCCAGCAGCTTACGGACTAGTAACAATGAGCAGTTCTTC. Its translation: CASSLRTSNNEQFF.

V is TRBV2 and J is TRBJ2-2, with D possibly matching TRBD2 (5 bases). CDR3 length equals 15 residues. V lost 4 bases and J 2 bases, leaving 11 bases between the germline ends. Per the germline V gene, CDR1 is SNHLY and CDR2 is FYNNEI. The CDR3, as DNA: TGTGCCAGCAGTGGTTCGGGGTACAACACCGGGGAGCTGTTTTTT. It yields the protein CASSGSGYNTGELFF.